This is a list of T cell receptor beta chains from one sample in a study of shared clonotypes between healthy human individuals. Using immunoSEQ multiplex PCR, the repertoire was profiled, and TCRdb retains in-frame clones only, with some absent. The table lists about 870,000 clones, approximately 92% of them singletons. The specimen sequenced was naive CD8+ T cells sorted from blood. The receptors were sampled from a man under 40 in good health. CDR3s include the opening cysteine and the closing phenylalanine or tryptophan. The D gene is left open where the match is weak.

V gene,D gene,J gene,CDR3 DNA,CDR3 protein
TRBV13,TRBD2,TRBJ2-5,TGTGCCAGCAGCTTAGCGCGGGAGGGCCCTCGGGAGACCCAGTACTTC,CASSLAREGPRETQYF
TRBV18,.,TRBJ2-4,TGTGCCAGCTCACCAGCGGAGGACAATTTCTACATTCAGTACTTC,CASSPAEDNFYIQYF
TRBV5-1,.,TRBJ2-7,TGCGCCAGCAGCTTGGACTCAGGGCCGTCCTACGAGCAGTACTTC,CASSLDSGPSYEQYF
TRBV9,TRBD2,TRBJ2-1,TGTGCCAGCAGCGTACTAAGAACTAGCGGAAACAATGAGCAGTTCTTC,CASSVLRTSGNNEQFF
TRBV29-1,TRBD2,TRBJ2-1,TGCAGCGTTGAAGGGCCTAGCGGGAGTTACAATGAGCAGTTCTTC,CSVEGPSGSYNEQFF
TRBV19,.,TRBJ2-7,TGTGCCAGTAGTATTCCGGACAGACCCTACGAGCAGTACTTC,CASSIPDRPYEQYF
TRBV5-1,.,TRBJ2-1,TGCGCCAGCAGCTTAAGTGATAGGGGGGGCACCTACAATGAGCAGTTCTTC,CASSLSDRGGTYNEQFF
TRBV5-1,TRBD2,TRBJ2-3,TGCGCCAGCAGCTCTGGGACTAGCGGGAGGGCCGTTTACGCAGATACGCAGTATTTT,CASSSGTSGRAVYADTQYF
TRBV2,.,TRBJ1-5,TGTGCCAGCAGTGGGGGGACACTAAGCAATCAGCCCCAGCATTTT,CASSGGTLSNQPQHF
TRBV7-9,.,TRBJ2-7,TGTGCCAGCAGCTTAGAAGGGCGAGAGCAGTACTTC,CASSLEGREQYF
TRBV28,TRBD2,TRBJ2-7,TGTGCCAGCAGTTCGGCGAGCGGGAGCTCCTACGAGCAGTACTTC,CASSSASGSSYEQYF
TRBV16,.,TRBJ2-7,TGTGCCAGCAGCCCTTTTTCGGACATAACAGGGTCCTCCTACGAGCAGTACTTC,CASSPFSDITGSSYEQYF
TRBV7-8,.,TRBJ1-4,TGTGCCAGCAGCCCCTCCCGGGGACGGCGTAATGAAAAACTGTTTTTT,CASSPSRGRRNEKLFF
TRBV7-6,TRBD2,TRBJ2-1,TGTGCCAGCAGCCCCGGGACTAGCGGTGAATTTCTCAATGAGCAGTTCTTC,CASSPGTSGEFLNEQFF